The TCR beta chain described here comes from a study of blood T cell repertoires in COVID-19 (dated by TCRdb to the early 2020s). With regard to the full study: Collaborator samples came from the United States, Italy and Spain and covered acute and convalescent phases of COVID-19. The prospective study material was composed of cDNA or gDNA derived from T cells, B-cell-depleted T cells, or PBMCs. The dataset comprised deeply sampled blood TCRbeta repertoires from subjects exposed to, actively infected with, or recovered from COVID-19. The repertoires were released in a freely available public database meant as a resource for research on the immune response to SARS-CoV-2. The samples were drawn from two sources: the first 160 participants of the ongoing ImmuneRACE study, and over 1,000 subjects contributed by 6 global collaborators. The sample metadata nearly always contained a de-identified subject ID, COVID-19 status, age in years and sex. Where HLA class I and class II types were available, the types were taken from metadata supplied by the sample provider, not from assay-based typing.

Points the paper makes about the study in general: The amount of clinical and demographic metadata varied by source and participant and was provided uncurated.

Trimming costs V 5 bases and J 5 bases, and their ends lie 8 bases apart. From the cysteine up to the phenylalanine, the CDR3 has a length of 12 residues. Only CDR3 DNA remains: 36 bases, in frame from the first base. The germline V gene provides CDR1 SGHTA and CDR2 FQGNSA. TCRbeta CDR3 regions were amplified from genomic DNA using the immunoSEQ Assay, a bias-controlled multiplex PCR. On the authors' methods: Within the assay, amplification of reference gene primers was used to estimate how many nucleated cells each sample contained. To quantify the absolute abundance of each unique TCRbeta CDR3 rearrangement, sequence reads were collapsed and filtered. For each sample, productive Simpson clonality was calculated as the square root of Simpson's diversity index over productive rearrangements. The table comes from immuneACCESS by way of TCRdb, which keeps in-frame sequences with V and J called. Part of the clones is missing from these tables; in studies checked, under half for an unresolved V gene and the rest for unknown reasons. V and J calls and clone size come straight from that table; D and trimming were deduced from the DNA. Here the sample has fewer than 150,000 clones; roughly 80% occur a single time. 1.6% of the sample is held by the ten biggest clonotypes.

A word on this clone: Its recognized antigen is unknown. The input lacks base qualities; no much larger clone sits a single base away.

Participants in the prospective study were enrolled through a virtual design, were aged roughly 18 to 100 years, and lived in roughly 25 United States geographic areas. In the prospective study, cohorts were assigned on the basis of participant-reported clinical history obtained from a screening survey and a study questionnaire. Exposed participants had been in contact, within 2 weeks of entering the study, with a person who had a PCR-confirmed or clinician-diagnosed case of COVID-19. Each participant in the prospective study had whole blood, serum and a nasopharyngeal or oropharyngeal swab collected by mobile phlebotomists. Additional blood draws and questionnaires over an approximately 2-month period could optionally be provided by prospective study participants. Before DNA extraction, prospective study blood samples were shipped either frozen or at room temperature.

This clonotype was sampled from a woman younger than 30 who had been exposed to COVID-19. The chain is made from TRBV7-2 and TRBJ2-3; a tentative D match to TRBD1 spans 6 bases. The specimen sequenced was PBMCs or T cells enriched from blood (not recorded which). The CDR3: CASSGQRDTQYF. The DNA sequence is as follows: TGTGCCAGCAGCGGACAGAGAGATACGCAGTATTTT.